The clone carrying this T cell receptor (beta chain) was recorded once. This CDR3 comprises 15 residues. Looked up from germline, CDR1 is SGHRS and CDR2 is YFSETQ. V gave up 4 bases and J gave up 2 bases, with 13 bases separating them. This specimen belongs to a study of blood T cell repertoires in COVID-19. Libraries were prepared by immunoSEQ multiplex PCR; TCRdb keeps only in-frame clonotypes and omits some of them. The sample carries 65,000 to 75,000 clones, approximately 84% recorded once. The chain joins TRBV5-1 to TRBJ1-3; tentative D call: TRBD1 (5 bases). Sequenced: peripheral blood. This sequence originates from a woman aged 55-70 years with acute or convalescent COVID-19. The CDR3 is CASSLDGGTGNTIYF. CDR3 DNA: TGCGCCAGCAGCCTGGACGGGGGGACTGGAAACACCATATATTTT.